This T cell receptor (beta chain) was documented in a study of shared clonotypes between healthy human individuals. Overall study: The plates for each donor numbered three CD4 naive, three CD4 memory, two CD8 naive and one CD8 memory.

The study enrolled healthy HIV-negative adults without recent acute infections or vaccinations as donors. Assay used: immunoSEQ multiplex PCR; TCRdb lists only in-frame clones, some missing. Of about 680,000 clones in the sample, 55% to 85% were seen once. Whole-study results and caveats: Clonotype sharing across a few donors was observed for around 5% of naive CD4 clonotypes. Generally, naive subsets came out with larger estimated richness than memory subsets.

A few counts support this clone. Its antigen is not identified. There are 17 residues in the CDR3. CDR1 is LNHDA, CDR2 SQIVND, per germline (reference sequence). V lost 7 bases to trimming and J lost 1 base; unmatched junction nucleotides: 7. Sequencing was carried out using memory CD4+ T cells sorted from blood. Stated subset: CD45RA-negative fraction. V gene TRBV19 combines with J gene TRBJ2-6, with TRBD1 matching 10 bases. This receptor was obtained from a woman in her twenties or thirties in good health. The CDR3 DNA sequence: TGTGCCAGTACCCGGACAGGGGGAAGGTCTGGGGCCAACGTCCTGACTTTC. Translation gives CASTRTGGRSGANVLTF.